The 7 T cell receptor beta chains listed next were all sequenced from one sample in a study of T-cell memory formation after mild COVID-19. One entry per CDR3 protein, called by TCRdb with MiXCR from the 5' RACE reads. The sample consists of 190,000 or so distinct CDR3 sequences, around a fifth of them appearing once. The source material was PBMCs or a T cell subset sorted from them (not recorded which). These receptors all come from an adult woman who had mild COVID-19 (a few samples of this study predate the infection). Cell type and time point are not known.

This clonotype was seen only a few times. This sequence joins TRBV10-3 and TRBJ1-1; TRBD1 aligns across 8 bases. This CDR3 region has 15 residues. Trimming removed 6 bases from V and 3 bases from J; junction bases left unmatched: 9. Germline V gene data show CDR1 as ENHRY and CDR2 as SYGVKD. The CDR3 sequence is CAISPGQALDTEAFF. The CDR3 coding sequence is TGTGCCATCAGCCCGGGACAGGCCTTAGACACTGAAGCTTTCTTT.

The CDR3 sequence is CASSYSVAGRTEAFF. The CDR3 DNA is TGTGCCAGCAGTTACTCGGTGGCAGGGAGAACTGAAGCTTTCTTT. The gene calls are TRBV6-5 and TRBJ1-1; perhaps TRBD1 as D (5 bases). V shed 0 bases and J shed 5 bases, with 13 bases lying between them. CDR1 is MNHEY and CDR2 is SVGAGI in the germline V gene. The CDR3 spans 15 residues.

The V and J genes are TRBV10-3 and TRBJ1-5, with D possibly TRBD1 on 5 matching bases. V lost 0 bases, J lost 3 bases, and 12 bases lay in between. The CDR3 is made up of 16 amino acids. CDR1 ENHRY and CDR2 SYGVKD come from the germline V gene. CDR3 bases: TGTGCCATCAGTGAGTCCAGGGAGGGAAACAATCAGCCCCAGCATTTT. Its translation is CAISESREGNNQPQHF.

This clonotype was counted between two and nine times. The V and J genes are TRBV27 and TRBJ2-4, with D maybe TRBD2 (5 bases). CDR1 and CDR2 from the germline V gene are MNHEY and SMNVEV (reference sequence). The CDR3 spans 15 residues. V was clipped by 5 bases and J by 1 base, with 12 bases between them. Here the CDR3 DNA reads TGTGCCAGCAGTCCCCAGAGGGATGCCAAAAACATTCAGTACTTC. This encodes CASSPQRDAKNIQYF.

This chain links TRBV18 with TRBJ2-7; 10 bases line up with TRBD1. The CDR3 covers 17 residues. V lost 1 base, J lost 3 bases, and 9 bases stayed unmatched. Germline CDR1 reads KGHSH; CDR2 reads LQKENI. The CDR3 DNA is TGTGCCAGCTCACCACTAGGGACAGGGGTCCCACACTACGAGCAGTACTTC. Its translation: CASSPLGTGVPHYEQYF.

This clonotype was seen more than once but under ten times. Here the CDR3 DNA reads TGTGCCAGCAGCACCGGACAGGCAAGCTCCTACAATGAGCAGTTCTTC. It codes for CASSTGQASSYNEQFF. The chain has TRBV7-3 and TRBJ2-1, with TRBD1 matching 7 bases. The V gene's germline CDR1 is SGHTA and CDR2 FQGTGA. With V trimmed by 5 bases and J by 0 bases, 7 bases remained unmatched. This CDR3 region has 16 residues.

This clonotype was counted only a few times. The chain employs TRBV7-6 and TRBJ2-7; D could derive from TRBD1 or TRBD2 (5 bases each). Deletions cut 5 bases from V and 5 bases from J, with 13 bases between. Germline V lookup: CDR1 SGHVS, CDR2 FNYEAQ. The CDR3 has 13 residues. This CDR3 reads CASSVFGADEQYF. CDR3 coding DNA: TGTGCCAGCAGCGTCTTCGGGGCGGACGAGCAGTACTTC.